This T cell receptor (beta chain) was retrieved from a study of T cell responses to AZD1222 COVID-19 vaccine. The study, taken as a whole, reports: Recipients of AZD1222 seropositive at baseline numbered only 6 or 7.

Between the trimmed V and J ends, which lost 6 bases and 11 bases, there was a span of 11 bases. The CDR3 consists of 12 residues. The germline gives CDR1 MNHEY, CDR2 SMNVEV (reference sequence). Comment on this clone: Its antigen is not known.

Using immunoSEQ multiplex PCR, the repertoire was profiled, and TCRdb retains in-frame clones only, with some absent. The sample holds roughly 120,000 clones; approximately 88% are singletons and the top ten take 4% to 6%. V gene TRBV27 combines with J gene TRBJ1-6; unclear D gene. The material was peripheral blood, obtained on day 0 of AZD1222 vaccination. The clonotype was recovered from an adult in good health. The CDR3: CASSSRLTPLHF. The DNA for the CDR3 is TGTGCCAGCAGCTCGAGGTTAACACCCCTCCACTTT.